Listed below are T cell receptor beta chains from one sample, sequenced in a study of T cell changes during pregnancy in multiple sclerosis. Libraries were prepared by immunoSEQ multiplex PCR; TCRdb keeps only in-frame clonotypes and omits some of them. The data contain roughly 40,000 clones, roughly 90% of them seen just once; the ten biggest clones take up about 7.8%. Sequenced material: CD8+ T cells from peripheral blood mononuclear cells, taken before pregnancy. Receptor source: a female donor with multiple sclerosis, enrolled in a pregnancy study. The conserved cysteine and the conserved F or W are not part of the CDR3 here. The order of the fields is J gene, V gene, D gene, CDR3 protein. The D gene is left open where the match is weak.

>TRBJ2-1|TRBV19|.
ASTPQGPYNEQF
>TRBJ2-3|TRBV2|.
ASSGQALDTQY
>TRBJ2-1|TRBV7-9|.
ASVGRSNEQF
>TRBJ2-3|TRBV6-4|TRBD1
ASSDSQGGTDTQY
>TRBJ1-2|TRBV29-1|.
SAAEGSGYT
>TRBJ2-1|TRBV15|TRBD2
ATSRSGLADNEQF
>TRBJ2-7|TRBV21-1|.
ASTTSTLTEQY
>TRBJ1-1|TRBV5-4|.
ASNHDRDMNTEAF
>TRBJ1-5|TRBV7-9|TRBD1
ASTPTGGGNQPQH
>TRBJ2-3|TRBV2|.
ASSEGQGGADTQY
>TRBJ2-7|TRBV6-5|TRBD2
ASSYSGLAGDEQY
>TRBJ1-5|TRBV7-2|TRBD1
ASSRFGQGAQPQH
>TRBJ1-2|TRBV29-1|TRBD1
SVEKDRDDGYT
>TRBJ2-7|TRBV6-6|.
ASSSLAYEQY
>TRBJ2-1|TRBV9|TRBD2
ASRAGGPEYYNEQF
>TRBJ2-7|TRBV2|.
ASSSGMYEQY
>TRBJ2-7|TRBV6-1|TRBD1
ASLRGRSYEQY
>TRBJ2-5|TRBV9|TRBD2
ASSPYSGSGQETQY
>TRBJ1-2|TRBV6-5|.
ASKRTLWYGYT
>TRBJ2-1|TRBV9|.
ASSRFTGYNEQF
>TRBJ2-1|TRBV7-9|.
ASTHREMGYNEQF
>TRBJ2-5|TRBV7-9|TRBD1
ASSLYQGAGKTQY
>TRBJ2-2|TRBV7-7|TRBD2
ASSLMSVTSGTGELF
>TRBJ1-1|TRBV7-9|.
ASSSTTQRNTEAF
>TRBJ2-4|TRBV2|TRBD2
ASSAALAAFMYIQY
>TRBJ2-5|TRBV30|.
AWSAGDSEETQY
>TRBJ2-7|TRBV11-3|.
ASSYPRGSSSYEQY
>TRBJ2-1|TRBV6-5|.
ASSYSSGAYNEQF
>TRBJ2-5|TRBV6-4|TRBD1
ASKVGQGQTQY
>TRBJ2-5|TRBV7-3|TRBD2
ASSPGSGRVQETQY
>TRBJ1-2|TRBV27|.
ASSPLDSSGYT
>TRBJ2-1|TRBV4-1|.
ASSQERQGRNEQF
>TRBJ2-7|TRBV7-9|TRBD2
ASSAKGLGYEQY
>TRBJ1-1|TRBV27|.
ASRKGVMNTEAF
>TRBJ2-3|TRBV13|TRBD2
ASSLGLAGSTDTQY
>TRBJ1-1|TRBV27|.
ASSPLTLNTEAF
>TRBJ2-7|TRBV4-3|.
ASSQGPGLARSSYEQY
>TRBJ2-7|TRBV4-2|.
ASSQDGTGFSYEQY
>TRBJ1-4|TRBV9|.
ASSVAGGSEKLF
>TRBJ2-1|TRBV29-1|.
SVEGQTFYNEQF
>TRBJ1-1|TRBV19|TRBD1
AIDQGAGTEAF
>TRBJ1-2|TRBV5-4|TRBD1
ASRHPGQGPEGYT
>TRBJ1-1|TRBV11-2|.
ASSLDQGNTEAF
>TRBJ2-1|TRBV30|.
AWSVSREQF
>TRBJ2-2|TRBV28|.
ASTDWYLGELF
>TRBJ1-1|TRBV7-9|TRBD1
ASSAPGQGTF
>TRBJ1-4|TRBV28|TRBD1
ASSPMEGANEKLF
>TRBJ2-5|TRBV6-5|TRBD1
ASSTGGPETQY
>TRBJ2-7|TRBV7-9|TRBD2
ASSSAVTSVYEQY
>TRBJ2-1|TRBV10-3|TRBD1
ATLNRDRDNLDEQF
>TRBJ2-5|TRBV9|.
ASSTWTGETQY
>TRBJ2-2|TRBV7-6|.
ASSLARVAVNTGELF
>TRBJ2-7|TRBV5-3|.
ARSLRCPGHSSRKQY
>TRBJ2-1|TRBV13|.
ASSFLENEQF
>TRBJ2-2|TRBV19|.
ASSIGGHGGELF
>TRBJ2-7|TRBV28|.
ASNSKRDNSYEQY
>TRBJ2-3|TRBV15|TRBD1
ATSRTGVTDTQY